The 5 T cell receptor beta chains presented below share a single source sample, sequenced in a study of blood T cell repertoires in COVID-19. The method was immunoSEQ multiplex PCR; TCRdb's version includes in-frame clones alone and lacks a portion of them. The table has 290,000 or so clones, more than 80% seen once. Sequencing used PBMCs or T cells enriched from blood (not recorded which). Receptors originate from a woman in her 30s who had recovered from COVID-19.

This clone was counted once. V gene TRBV28 combines with J gene TRBJ2-7; the D gene is possibly TRBD2 (5 bases). The CDR3 has 12 amino acids. The ends were cut back, 3 bases at V and 5 bases at J, with 8 bases in the middle. Germline V gene lookup returns CDR1 MDHEN and CDR2 SYDVKM. This CDR3 reads CASSFWRDEQYF. The CDR3 nucleotides read TGTGCCAGCAGTTTCTGGCGGGACGAGCAGTACTTC.

J is TRBJ2-2 and V is TRBV28; the D gene is possibly TRBD2 (6 bases). Germline CDR1 is MDHEN and CDR2 is SYDVKM. CDR3 size: 16 residues. V dropped 5 bases and J dropped 7 bases, with 20 bases sitting between them. CDR3 loop: CASSPLAAGLNGELFF. DNA for the CDR3: TGTGCCAGCAGTCCCTTAGCGGCGGGATTGAACGGGGAGCTGTTTTTT.

The chain carries TRBV30 and TRBJ2-7, with D hard to call. V lost 2 bases and J 1 base, leaving 12 bases between the germline ends. Germline V gives CDR1 GTSNPN, CDR2 SVGIG (reference sequence). This CDR3 is 14 amino acids long. The CDR3 is CAWSFFGSSYEQYF. In nucleotides, the CDR3 is TGTGCCTGGAGTTTTTTTGGTAGTTCCTACGAGCAGTACTTC.

The chain recombines TRBV19 with TRBJ1-2; 9 bases agree with TRBD1. The CDR3 is 14 residues long. Germline CDR1 and CDR2: LNHDA and SQIVND (reference sequence). V trimming: 8 bases; J trimming: 0 bases; junction bases outside the gene matches: 4. The CDR3 reads CASVRQGANYGYTF. Here the CDR3 DNA reads TGTGCCAGTGTAAGACAGGGGGCTAACTATGGCTACACCTTC.

This chain links TRBV28 with TRBJ1-2; 8 positions match TRBD1. This CDR3 has 18 amino acids. Trimming took 4 bases from V and 4 from J; bases not matched to a gene: 17. CDR1 is MDHEN and CDR2 is SYDVKM in the germline V gene. CDR3 coding DNA: TGTGCCAGCAGTTCTACCGGGACAGGTTTTTCCCACCTCTATGGCTACACCTTC. The encoded protein is CASSSTGTGFSHLYGYTF.